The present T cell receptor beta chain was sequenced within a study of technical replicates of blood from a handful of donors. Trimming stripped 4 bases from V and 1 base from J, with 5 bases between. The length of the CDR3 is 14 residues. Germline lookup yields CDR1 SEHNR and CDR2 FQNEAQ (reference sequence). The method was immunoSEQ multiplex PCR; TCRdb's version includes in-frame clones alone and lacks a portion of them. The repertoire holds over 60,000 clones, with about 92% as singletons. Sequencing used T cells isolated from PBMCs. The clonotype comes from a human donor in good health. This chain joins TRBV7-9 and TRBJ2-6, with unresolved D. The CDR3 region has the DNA TGTGCCAGCAGCTATCCATCTGGGGCCAACGTCCTGACTTTC. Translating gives CASSYPSGANVLTF.